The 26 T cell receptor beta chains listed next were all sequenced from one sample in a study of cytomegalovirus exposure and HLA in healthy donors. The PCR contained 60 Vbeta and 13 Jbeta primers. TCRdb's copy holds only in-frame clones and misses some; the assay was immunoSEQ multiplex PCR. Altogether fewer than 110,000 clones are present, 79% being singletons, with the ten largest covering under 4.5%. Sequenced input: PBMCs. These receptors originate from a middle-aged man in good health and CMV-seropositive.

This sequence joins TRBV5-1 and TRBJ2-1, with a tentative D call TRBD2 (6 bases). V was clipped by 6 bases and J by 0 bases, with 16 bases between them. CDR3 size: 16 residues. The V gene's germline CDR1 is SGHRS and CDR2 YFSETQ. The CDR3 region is CASTSGLLSSYNEQFF. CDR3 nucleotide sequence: TGCGCCAGCACCTCGGGACTCCTGAGCTCCTACAATGAGCAGTTCTTC. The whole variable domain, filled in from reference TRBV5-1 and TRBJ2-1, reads KAGVTQTPRYLIKTRGQQVTLSCSPISGHRSVSWYQQTPGQGLQFLFEYFSETQRNKGNFPGRFSGRQFSNSRSEMNVSTLELGDSALYLCASTSGLLSSYNEQFFGPGTRLTVL.

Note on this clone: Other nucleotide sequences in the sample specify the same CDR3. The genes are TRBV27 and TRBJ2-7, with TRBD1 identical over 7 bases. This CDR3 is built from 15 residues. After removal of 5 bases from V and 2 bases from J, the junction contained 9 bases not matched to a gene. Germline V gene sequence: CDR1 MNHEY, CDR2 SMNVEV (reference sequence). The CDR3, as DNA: TGTGCCAGCAGTCTCACCGGGACAGTTACCTACGAGCAGTACTTC. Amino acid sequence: CASSLTGTVTYEQYF.

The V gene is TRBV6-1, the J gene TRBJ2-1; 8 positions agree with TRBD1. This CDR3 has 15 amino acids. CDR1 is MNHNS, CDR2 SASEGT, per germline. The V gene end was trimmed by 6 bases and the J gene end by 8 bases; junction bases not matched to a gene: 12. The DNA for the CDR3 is TGTGCCAGCAGATACCGGGACAGGAAAGAGGATGAGCAGTTCTTC. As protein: CASRYRDRKEDEQFF.

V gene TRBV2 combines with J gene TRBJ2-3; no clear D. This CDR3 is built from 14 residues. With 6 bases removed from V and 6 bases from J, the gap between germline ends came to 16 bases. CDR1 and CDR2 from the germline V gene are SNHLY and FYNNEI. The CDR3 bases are TGTGCCAGCAGGACTTCCCCCTTCTTGGATACGCAGTATTTT. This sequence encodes CASRTSPFLDTQYF. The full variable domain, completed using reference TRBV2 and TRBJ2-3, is EPEVTQTPSHQVTQMGQEVILRCVPISNHLYFYWYRQILGQKVEFLVSFYNNEISEKSEIFDDQFSVERPDGSNFTLKIRSTKLEDSAMYFCASRTSPFLDTQYFGPGTRLTVL.

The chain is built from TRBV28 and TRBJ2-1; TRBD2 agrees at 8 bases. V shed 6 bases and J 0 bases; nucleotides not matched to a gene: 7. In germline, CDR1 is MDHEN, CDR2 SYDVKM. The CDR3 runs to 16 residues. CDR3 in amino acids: CASSHWTSSSYNEQFF. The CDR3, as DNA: TGTGCCAGCAGCCACTGGACTAGCAGCTCCTACAATGAGCAGTTCTTC.

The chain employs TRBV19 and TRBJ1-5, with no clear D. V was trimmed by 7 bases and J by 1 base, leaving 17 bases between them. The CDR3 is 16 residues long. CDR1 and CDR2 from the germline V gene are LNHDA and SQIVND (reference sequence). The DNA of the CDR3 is TGTGCCAGTACCCCAGGACGGGAAGAGAGCAATCAGCCCCAGCATTTT. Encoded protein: CASTPGREESNQPQHF.

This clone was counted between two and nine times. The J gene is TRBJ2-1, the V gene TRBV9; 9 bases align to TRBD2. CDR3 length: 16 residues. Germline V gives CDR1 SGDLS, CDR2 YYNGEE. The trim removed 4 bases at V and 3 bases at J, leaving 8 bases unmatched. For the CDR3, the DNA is TGTGCCAGCAGCTTACTTAGCGGGAGTAACTACAATGAGCAGTTCTTC. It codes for CASSLLSGSNYNEQFF.

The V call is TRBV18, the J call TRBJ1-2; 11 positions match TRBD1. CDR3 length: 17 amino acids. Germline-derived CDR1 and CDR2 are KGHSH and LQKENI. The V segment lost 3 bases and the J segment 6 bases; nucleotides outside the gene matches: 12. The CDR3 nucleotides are TGTGCCAGCTCACCCCTCCCGGGACAGGGGGGAGGAAATGGCTACACCTTC. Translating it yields CASSPLPGQGGGNGYTF.

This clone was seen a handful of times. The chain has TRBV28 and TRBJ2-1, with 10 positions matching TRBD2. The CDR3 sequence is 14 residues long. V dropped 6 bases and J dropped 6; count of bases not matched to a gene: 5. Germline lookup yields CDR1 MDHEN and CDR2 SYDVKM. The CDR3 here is CASSLRTSGNEQFF. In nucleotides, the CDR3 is TGTGCCAGCAGCTTAAGGACTAGCGGCAATGAGCAGTTCTTC.

The CDR3 DNA follows: TGTGCCAGCAGTTTAGAGGGGACAGGGAGGTCCTACGAGCAGTACTTC. Its protein product is CASSLEGTGRSYEQYF. V gene TRBV28 combines with J gene TRBJ2-7, with TRBD1 matching 9 bases. V shed 2 bases, J shed 1 base, and the junction held 6 bases outside the gene matches. CDR1 and CDR2 (germline): MDHEN, SYDVKM. The CDR3 extends over 16 amino acids.

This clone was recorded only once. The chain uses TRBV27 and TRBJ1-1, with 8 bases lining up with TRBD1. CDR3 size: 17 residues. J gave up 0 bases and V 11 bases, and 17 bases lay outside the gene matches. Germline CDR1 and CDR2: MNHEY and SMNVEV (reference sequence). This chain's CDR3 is CARQSPDREYVNTEAFF. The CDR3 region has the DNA TGTGCCCGCCAATCCCCGGACAGGGAATATGTGAACACTGAAGCTTTCTTT.

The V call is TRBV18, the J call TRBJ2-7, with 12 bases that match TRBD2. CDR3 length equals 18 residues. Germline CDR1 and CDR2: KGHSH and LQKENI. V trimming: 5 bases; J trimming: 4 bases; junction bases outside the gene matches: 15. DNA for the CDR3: TGTGCCAGCTCAACCAGGGCACTAGCGGGAGGCATTGTATACGAGCAGTACTTC. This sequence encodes CASSTRALAGGIVYEQYF.

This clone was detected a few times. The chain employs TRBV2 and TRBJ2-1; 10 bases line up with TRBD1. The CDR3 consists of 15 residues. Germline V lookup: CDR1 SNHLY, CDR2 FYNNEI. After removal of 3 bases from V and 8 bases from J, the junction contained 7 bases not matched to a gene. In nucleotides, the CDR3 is TGTGCCAGCAGTGAGCAAGGGACAGGGGTTGATGAGCAGTTCTTC. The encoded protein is CASSEQGTGVDEQFF.

The CDR3 is CASSLGGGGSGETQYF. CDR3 nucleotide sequence: TGTGCCAGCAGCTTAGGAGGCGGGGGAAGCGGGGAGACCCAGTACTTC. The V and J genes are TRBV7-6 and TRBJ2-5, with 7 bases fitting TRBD2. With V trimmed by 1 base and J by 5 bases, 10 bases remained unmatched. This CDR3 has 16 residues. Germline V gene sequence: CDR1 SGHVS, CDR2 FNYEAQ. The full variable domain, with the rest looked up from reference TRBV7-6 and TRBJ2-5, is GAGVSQSPRYKVTKRGQDVALRCDPISGHVSLYWYRQALGQGPEFLTYFNYEAQQDKSGLPNDRFSAERPEGSISTLTIQRTEQRDSAMYRCASSLGGGGSGETQYFGPGTRLLVL.

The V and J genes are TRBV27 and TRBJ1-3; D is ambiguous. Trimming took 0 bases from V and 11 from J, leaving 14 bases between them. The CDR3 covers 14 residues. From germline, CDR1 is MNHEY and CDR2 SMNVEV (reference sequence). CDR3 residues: CASSLSKAGFPIYF. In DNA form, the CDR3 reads TGTGCCAGCAGTTTATCGAAGGCGGGGTTCCCCATATATTTT.

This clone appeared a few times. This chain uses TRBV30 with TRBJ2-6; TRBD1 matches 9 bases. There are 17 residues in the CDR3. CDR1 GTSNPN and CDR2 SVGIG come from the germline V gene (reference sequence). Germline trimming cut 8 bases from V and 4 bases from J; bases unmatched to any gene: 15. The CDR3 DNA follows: TGTGCCCACTCCCGGGACAGGGCGAATATAGGGGCCAACGTCCTGACTTTC. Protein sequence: CAHSRDRANIGANVLTF.

CDR3 in amino acids: CASSLTTGAGANVLTF. The CDR3 nucleotides are TGTGCCAGCAGCTTAACGACAGGGGCTGGGGCCAACGTCCTGACTTTC. This chain uses TRBV7-6 with TRBJ2-6, with 8 bases lining up with TRBD1. The CDR3 totals 16 residues. The germline CDR1 and CDR2 sequences are SGHVS and FNYEAQ. V lost 2 bases, J lost 2 bases, and 2 bases stayed unmatched.

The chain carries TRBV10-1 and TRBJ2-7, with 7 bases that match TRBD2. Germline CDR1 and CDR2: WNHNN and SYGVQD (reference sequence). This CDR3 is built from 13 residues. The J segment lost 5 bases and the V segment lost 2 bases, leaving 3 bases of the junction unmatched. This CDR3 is CASSEGGGDEQYF. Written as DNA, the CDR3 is TGCGCCAGCAGTGAGGGCGGGGGTGACGAGCAGTACTTC.

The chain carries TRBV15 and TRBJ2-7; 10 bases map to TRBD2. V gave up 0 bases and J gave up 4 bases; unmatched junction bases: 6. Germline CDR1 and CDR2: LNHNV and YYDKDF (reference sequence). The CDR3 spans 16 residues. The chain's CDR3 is CATSRDTLAGEYEQYF. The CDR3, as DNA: TGTGCCACCAGCAGAGATACGCTAGCGGGAGAGTACGAGCAGTACTTC.

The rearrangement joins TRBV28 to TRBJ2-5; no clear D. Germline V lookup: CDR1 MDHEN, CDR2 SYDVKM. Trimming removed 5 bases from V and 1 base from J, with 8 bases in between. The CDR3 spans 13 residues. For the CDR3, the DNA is TGTGCCAGCAGTCCGGTCCTCCAAGAGACCCAGTACTTC. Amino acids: CASSPVLQETQYF. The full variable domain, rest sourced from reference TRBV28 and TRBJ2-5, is DVKVTQSSRYLVKRTGEKVFLECVQDMDHENMFWYRQDPGLGLRLIYFSYDVKMKEKGDIPEGYSVSREKKERFSLILESASTNQTSMYLCASSPVLQETQYFGPGTRLLVL.

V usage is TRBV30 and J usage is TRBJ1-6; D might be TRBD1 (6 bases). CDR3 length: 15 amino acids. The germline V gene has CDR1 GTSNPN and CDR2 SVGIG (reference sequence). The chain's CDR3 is CPTDSCYWGNSPLHF. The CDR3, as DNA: TGTCCGACGGACAGTTGCTACTGGGGTAATTCACCCCTCCACTTT.

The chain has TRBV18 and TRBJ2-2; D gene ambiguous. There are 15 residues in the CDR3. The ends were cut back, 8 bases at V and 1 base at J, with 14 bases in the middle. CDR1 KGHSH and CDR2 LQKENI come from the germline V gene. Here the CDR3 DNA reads TGTGCCAGCCTCTACACACGCGGGAACACCGGGGAGCTGTTTTTT. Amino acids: CASLYTRGNTGELFF.

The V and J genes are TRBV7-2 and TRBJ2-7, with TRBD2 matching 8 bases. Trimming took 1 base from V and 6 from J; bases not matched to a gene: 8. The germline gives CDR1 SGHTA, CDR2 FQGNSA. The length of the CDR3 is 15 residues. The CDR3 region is CASSLVGTRGAEQYF. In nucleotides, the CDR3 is TGTGCCAGCAGCTTAGTAGGGACTAGGGGCGCCGAGCAGTACTTC. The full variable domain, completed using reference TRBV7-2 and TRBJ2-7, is GAGVSQSPSNKVTEKGKDVELRCDPISGHTALYWYRQSLGQGLEFLIYFQGNSAPDKSGLPSDRFSAERTGGSVSTLTIQRTQQEDSAVYLCASSLVGTRGAEQYFGPGTRLTVT.

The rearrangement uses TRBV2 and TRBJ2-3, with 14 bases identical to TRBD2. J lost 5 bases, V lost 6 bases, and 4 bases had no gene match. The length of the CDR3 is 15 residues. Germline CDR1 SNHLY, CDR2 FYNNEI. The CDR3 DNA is TGTGCCAGCAGACGACTAGCGGGGGGGGGAGATACGCAGTATTTT. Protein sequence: CASRRLAGGGDTQYF.

The CDR3 sequence: CASRTAGEGAEQYF. CDR3 sequence (DNA): TGTGCCAGCAGGACAGCGGGAGAAGGAGCCGAGCAGTACTTC. The chain uses TRBV6-6 and TRBJ2-7, with TRBD2 identical over 8 bases. Germline CDR1 and CDR2: MNHNY and SVGAGI (reference sequence). There are 14 residues in the CDR3. V shed 6 bases, J shed 6 bases, and the junction held 10 bases outside the gene matches.

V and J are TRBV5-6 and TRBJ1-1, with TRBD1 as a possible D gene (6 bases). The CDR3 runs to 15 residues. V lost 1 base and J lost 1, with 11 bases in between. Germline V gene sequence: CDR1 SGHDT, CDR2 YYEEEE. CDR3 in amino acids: CASSLRPGENTEAFF. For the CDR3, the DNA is TGTGCCAGCAGCTTGCGTCCAGGGGAGAACACTGAAGCTTTCTTT.